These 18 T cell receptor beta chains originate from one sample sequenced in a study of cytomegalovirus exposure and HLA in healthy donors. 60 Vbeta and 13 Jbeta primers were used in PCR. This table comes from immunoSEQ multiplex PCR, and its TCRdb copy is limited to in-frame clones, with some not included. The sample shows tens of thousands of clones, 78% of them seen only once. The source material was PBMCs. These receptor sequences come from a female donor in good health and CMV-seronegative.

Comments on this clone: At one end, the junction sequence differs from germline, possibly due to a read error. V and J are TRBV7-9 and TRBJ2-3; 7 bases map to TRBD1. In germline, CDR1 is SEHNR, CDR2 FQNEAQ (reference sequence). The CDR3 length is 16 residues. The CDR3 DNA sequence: TGTTCCAGCAGCCCTCCACCGACAGGGACGGCAGATACGCAGTATTTT. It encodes CSSSPPPTGTADTQYF.

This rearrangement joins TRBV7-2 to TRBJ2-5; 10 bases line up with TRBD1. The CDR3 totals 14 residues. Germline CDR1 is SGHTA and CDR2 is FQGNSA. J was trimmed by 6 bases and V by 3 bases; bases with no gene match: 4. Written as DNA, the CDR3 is TGTGCCAGCAGCTTGGGGGACAGGGGTCAGACCCAGTACTTC. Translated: CASSLGDRGQTQYF.

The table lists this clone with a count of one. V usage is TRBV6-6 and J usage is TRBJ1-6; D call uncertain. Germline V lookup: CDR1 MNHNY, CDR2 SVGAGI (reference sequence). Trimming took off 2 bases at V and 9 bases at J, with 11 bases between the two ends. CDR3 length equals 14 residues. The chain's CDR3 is CASSYRGVGSPLHF. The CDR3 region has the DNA TGTGCCAGCAGTTACCGGGGAGTTGGTTCACCCCTCCACTTT.

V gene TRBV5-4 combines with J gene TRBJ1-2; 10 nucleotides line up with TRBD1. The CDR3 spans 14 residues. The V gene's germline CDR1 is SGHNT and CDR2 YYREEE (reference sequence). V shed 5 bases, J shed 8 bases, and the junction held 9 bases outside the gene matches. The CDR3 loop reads CASSPDRGVGGYTF. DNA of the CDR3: TGTGCCAGCAGTCCGGACAGGGGGGTAGGAGGCTACACCTTC.

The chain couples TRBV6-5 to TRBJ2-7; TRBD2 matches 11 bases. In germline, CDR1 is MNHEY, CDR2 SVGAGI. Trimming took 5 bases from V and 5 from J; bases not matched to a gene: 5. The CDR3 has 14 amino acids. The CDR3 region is CASSIAGGLHEQYF. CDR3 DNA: TGTGCCAGCAGTATAGCGGGGGGGCTCCACGAGCAGTACTTC.

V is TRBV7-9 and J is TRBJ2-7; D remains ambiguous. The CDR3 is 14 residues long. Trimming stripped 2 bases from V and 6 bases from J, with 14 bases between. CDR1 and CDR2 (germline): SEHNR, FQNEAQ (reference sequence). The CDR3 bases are TGTGCCAGCAGCTTATCGGTTGTAGTCGCCGAGCAGTACTTC. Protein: CASSLSVVVAEQYF.

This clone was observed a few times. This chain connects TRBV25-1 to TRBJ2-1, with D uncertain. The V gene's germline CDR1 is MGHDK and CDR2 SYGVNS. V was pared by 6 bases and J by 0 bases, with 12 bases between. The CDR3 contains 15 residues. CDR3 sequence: CASSQTPSSYNEQFF. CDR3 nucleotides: TGTGCCAGCAGCCAAACTCCGAGCTCCTACAATGAGCAGTTCTTC.

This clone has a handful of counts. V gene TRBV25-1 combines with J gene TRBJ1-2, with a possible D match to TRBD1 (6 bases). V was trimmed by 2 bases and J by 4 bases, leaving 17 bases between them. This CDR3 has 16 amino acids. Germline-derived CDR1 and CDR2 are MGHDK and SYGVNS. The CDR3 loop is CASSEIYNRDSYGYTF. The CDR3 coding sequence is TGTGCCAGCAGTGAAATTTATAACAGGGATTCCTATGGCTACACCTTC.

The CDR3 region is CASSLSTGTSGGVQETQYF. CDR3 coding DNA: TGTGCCAGCAGTTTATCTACCGGGACTAGCGGGGGGGTACAAGAGACCCAGTACTTC. The chain has TRBV27 and TRBJ2-5; TRBD2 matches at 16 bases. V gave up 0 bases and J gave up 2 bases; unmatched junction bases: 6. The germline gives CDR1 MNHEY, CDR2 SMNVEV (reference sequence). The CDR3 loop spans 19 amino acids.

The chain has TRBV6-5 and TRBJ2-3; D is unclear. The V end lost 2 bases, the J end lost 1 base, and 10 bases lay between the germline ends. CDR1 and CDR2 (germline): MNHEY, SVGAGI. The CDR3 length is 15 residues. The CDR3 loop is CASSYGAVGTDTQYF. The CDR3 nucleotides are TGTGCCAGCAGTTACGGCGCGGTTGGCACAGATACGCAGTATTTT.

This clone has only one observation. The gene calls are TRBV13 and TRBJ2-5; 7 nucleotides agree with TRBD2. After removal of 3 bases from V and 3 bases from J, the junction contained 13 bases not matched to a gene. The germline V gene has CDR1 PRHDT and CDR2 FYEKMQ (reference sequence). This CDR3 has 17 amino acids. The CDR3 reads CASSFISAGLGEETQYF. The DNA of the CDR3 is TGTGCCAGCAGCTTTATTTCGGCAGGACTAGGGGAAGAGACCCAGTACTTC.

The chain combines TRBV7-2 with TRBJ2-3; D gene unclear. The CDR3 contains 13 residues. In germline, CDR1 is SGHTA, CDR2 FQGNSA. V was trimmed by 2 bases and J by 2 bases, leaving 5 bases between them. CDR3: CASSLPVTDTQYF. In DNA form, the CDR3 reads TGTGCCAGCAGCTTACCGGTCACAGATACGCAGTATTTT.

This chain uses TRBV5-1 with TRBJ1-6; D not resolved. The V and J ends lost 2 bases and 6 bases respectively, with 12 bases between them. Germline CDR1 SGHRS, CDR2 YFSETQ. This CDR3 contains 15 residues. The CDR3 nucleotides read TGCGCCAGCAGCTTAGACACACTCATTAATTCACCCCTCCACTTT. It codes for CASSLDTLINSPLHF.

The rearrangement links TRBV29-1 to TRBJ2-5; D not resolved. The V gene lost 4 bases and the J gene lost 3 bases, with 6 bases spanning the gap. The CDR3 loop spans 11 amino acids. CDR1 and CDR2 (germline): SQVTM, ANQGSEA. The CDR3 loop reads CSVGDKETQYF. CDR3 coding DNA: TGCAGCGTTGGAGATAAAGAGACCCAGTACTTC.

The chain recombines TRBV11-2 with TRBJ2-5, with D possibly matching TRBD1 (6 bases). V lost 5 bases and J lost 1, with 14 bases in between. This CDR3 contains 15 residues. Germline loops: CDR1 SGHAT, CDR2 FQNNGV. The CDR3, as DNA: TGTGCCAGCAGCGGCCGGGACAACCTCCAAGAGACCCAGTACTTC. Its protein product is CASSGRDNLQETQYF.

The CDR3 DNA reads as TGTGCCATCAGTGATCTAACGGGACAGCTACCCTCTGGAAACACCATATATTTT. As protein: CAISDLTGQLPSGNTIYF. This chain connects TRBV10-3 to TRBJ1-3; TRBD1 matches at 7 bases. With V trimmed by 3 bases and J by 0 bases, 11 bases remained unmatched. Germline V gene lookup returns CDR1 ENHRY and CDR2 SYGVKD. The CDR3 is 18 residues long.

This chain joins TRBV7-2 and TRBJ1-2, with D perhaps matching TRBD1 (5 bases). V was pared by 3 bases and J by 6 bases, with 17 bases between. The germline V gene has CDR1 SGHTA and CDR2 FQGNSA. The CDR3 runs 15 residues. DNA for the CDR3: TGTGCCAGCAGCTTTCGTGCCGGGGGAGCGGATGGCTACACCTTC. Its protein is CASSFRAGGADGYTF.

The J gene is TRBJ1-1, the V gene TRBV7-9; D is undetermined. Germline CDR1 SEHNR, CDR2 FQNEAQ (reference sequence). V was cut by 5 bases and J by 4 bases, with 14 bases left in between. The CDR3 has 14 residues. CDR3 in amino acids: CASSLARMTTEAFF. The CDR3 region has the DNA TGTGCCAGCAGCCTGGCCAGGATGACCACTGAAGCTTTCTTT.